These 10 T cell receptor beta chains share one sample of origin, sequenced in a study of T cells after yellow fever vaccination. TCRdb recomputed calls from the 5' RACE reads with MiXCR, one row per CDR3 protein. The sample includes 400,000 or so distinct CDR3 sequences, around 10% of them seen just once. The sample here was PBMCs, taken on the day of the first yellow fever vaccination. These receptors all stem from a man younger than 30 who received the YFV17D yellow fever vaccine.

The CDR3 region has the DNA TGTGCCAGCAGTTTTGGGCAGAGAAATTCACCCCTCCACTTT. It specifies CASSFGQRNSPLHF. The chain uses TRBV12-3 or TRBV12-4 and TRBJ1-6; D gene ambiguous. The CDR3 runs 14 residues. The V gene lost 3 bases and the J gene lost 7 bases, with 10 bases spanning the gap.

The chain recombines TRBV5-4 with TRBJ1-2, with D uncertain. The CDR3 contains 13 residues. V gave up 2 bases and J gave up 6 bases, with 11 bases separating them. The germline gives CDR1 SGHNT, CDR2 YYREEE (reference sequence). In DNA form, the CDR3 reads TGTGCCAGCAGCTTTTTATCCCGAGATGGCTACACCTTC. As protein: CASSFLSRDGYTF.

The sample holds a few counts of this clonotype. The gene calls are TRBV4-1 and TRBJ1-1; no definite D call. Germline CDR1 MGHRA, CDR2 YSYEKL. The V end was cut by 5 bases, the J end by 0 bases, with 10 bases between. This CDR3 contains 14 residues. This chain's CDR3 is CASSEGRLNTEAFF. CDR3 nucleotide sequence: TGCGCCAGCAGCGAAGGACGGTTGAACACTGAAGCTTTCTTT.

The chain carries TRBV10-3 and TRBJ1-2, with D possibly being TRBD1 (5 bases). Germline V gives CDR1 ENHRY, CDR2 SYGVKD. The germline V and J ends were trimmed by 6 bases and 8 bases, with 19 bases remaining between them. The CDR3 contains 14 residues. The CDR3 nucleotides read TGTGCCATCAGGCGGGACTCCTCAACGAGGGGCTACACCTTC. The encoded protein is CAIRRDSSTRGYTF.

The table lists this clonotype with many counts. This sequence joins TRBV5-1 and TRBJ2-7; D remains ambiguous. The length of the CDR3 is 15 residues. The V gene lost 0 bases and the J gene lost 5 bases, with 15 bases spanning the gap. CDR1 is SGHRS, CDR2 YFSETQ, per germline. This CDR3 is CASSLEDRPKDEQYF. The CDR3 nucleotides are TGCGCCAGCAGCTTGGAAGACCGGCCCAAAGACGAGCAGTACTTC.

This clonotype occurred a few times. This rearrangement joins TRBV14 to TRBJ1-5; D uncertain. The CDR3 runs to 16 residues. Per germline, CDR1 SGHDN and CDR2 FVKESK. Trimming removed 4 bases from V and 5 bases from J, with 18 bases in between. The DNA for the CDR3 is TGTGCCAGCAGCCCCGGACCCTCCCGACGGGATCAGCCCCAGCATTTT. Translated: CASSPGPSRRDQPQHF.

The chain employs TRBV5-1 and TRBJ2-5; perhaps TRBD2 as D (6 bases). The germline CDR1 and CDR2 sequences are SGHRS and YFSETQ. This CDR3 is built from 15 residues. The ends were cut back, 3 bases at V and 0 bases at J, with 12 bases in the middle. The CDR3 DNA reads TGCGCCAGCAGCTCTACATGGGGGGACCAAGAGACCCAGTACTTC. Protein sequence: CASSSTWGDQETQYF.

CDR3 amino acids: CASRVLSPYNEQFF. The CDR3 DNA sequence: TGTGCCAGCCGGGTCCTCAGCCCCTACAATGAGCAGTTCTTC. V gene TRBV6-1 combines with J gene TRBJ2-1; no firm D call. The CDR3 has 14 amino acids. Germline values: CDR1 MNHNS, CDR2 SASEGT. V was trimmed by 8 bases and J by 2 bases, leaving 13 bases between them.

This clonotype was found a few times. The chain uses TRBV5-5 and TRBJ1-4; no firm D call. In germline, CDR1 is SGHKS, CDR2 YYEKEE (reference sequence). The CDR3 runs 14 residues. Trimming took 4 bases from V and 7 from J, leaving 14 bases between them. The CDR3 nucleotides are TGTGCCAGCAGCCAGGTCAAGGAGGGTGAAAAACTGTTTTTT. This translates into CASSQVKEGEKLFF.

This clonotype has ten or more counts. This chain uses TRBV11-2 with TRBJ2-3; 9 bases map to TRBD2. This CDR3 is 18 amino acids long. Germline loops: CDR1 SGHAT, CDR2 FQNNGV. V lost 4 bases to trimming and J lost 1 base; unmatched junction nucleotides: 12. CDR3 protein: CASSSDISGGGGTDTQYF. The DNA for the CDR3 is TGTGCCAGCAGCTCTGACATTAGCGGGGGTGGCGGCACAGATACGCAGTATTTT.